These 11 T cell receptor beta chains were all obtained from the same sample, sequenced in a study of cytomegalovirus exposure and HLA in healthy donors. 60 Vbeta and 13 Jbeta primers were used in PCR. The method was immunoSEQ multiplex PCR; TCRdb's version includes in-frame clones alone and lacks a portion of them. The sample has approximately 180,000 clones; 77% are singletons. Sequenced material: PBMCs. The receptor set was obtained from a woman aged 60-75 years in good health and CMV-seropositive.

This clone was picked up a small number of times. CDR3 protein: CASGQLNEKLFF. CDR3 in DNA: TGTGCCAGCGGGCAGCTTAATGAAAAACTGTTTTTT. V is TRBV28 and J is TRBJ1-4; no definite D call. Trimming removed 8 bases from V and 4 bases from J, with 8 bases in between. The germline gives CDR1 MDHEN, CDR2 SYDVKM. This CDR3 contains 12 residues.

This chain joins TRBV25-1 and TRBJ1-6; D possibly corresponds to TRBD1 (5 bases). Trimming cost V 7 bases and J 5 bases, with 12 bases left between them. Germline CDR1 is MGHDK and CDR2 is SYGVNS. The CDR3 extends over 14 amino acids. CDR3 loop: CASKAGGNNSPLHF. The CDR3 nucleotides are TGTGCCAGCAAGGCGGGGGGGAATAATTCACCCCTCCACTTT.

This chain joins TRBV5-1 and TRBJ1-2; D unclear. This CDR3 has 13 amino acids. The V end was cut by 1 base, the J end by 8 bases, with 12 bases between. From germline, CDR1 is SGHRS and CDR2 YFSETQ. The CDR3 region has the DNA TGCGCCAGCAGCTTGTCGGCTAGGGAGGGCTACACCTTC. It codes for CASSLSAREGYTF. The whole variable domain, filled in from reference TRBV5-1 and TRBJ1-2, reads KAGVTQTPRYLIKTRGQQVTLSCSPISGHRSVSWYQQTPGQGLQFLFEYFSETQRNKGNFPGRFSGRQFSNSRSEMNVSTLELGDSALYLCASSLSAREGYTFGSGTRLTVV.

The chain recombines TRBV5-4 with TRBJ2-7, with 11 bases matching TRBD2. CDR3 length equals 15 residues. From germline, CDR1 is SGHNT and CDR2 YYREEE (reference sequence). V was pared by 2 bases and J by 5 bases, with 6 bases of the junction left unmatched. CDR3 amino acids: CASSFPSGGFDEQYF. The CDR3 DNA sequence: TGTGCCAGCAGCTTCCCTAGCGGGGGGTTCGACGAGCAGTACTTC.

The chain links TRBV5-5 to TRBJ2-7, with 7 bases matching TRBD1. The germline CDR1 and CDR2 sequences are SGHKS and YYEKEE (reference sequence). The length of the CDR3 is 13 residues. Germline trimming cut 4 bases from V and 4 bases from J; bases unmatched to any gene: 5. DNA for the CDR3: TGTGCCAGCAGCAAAGCAGGGGGTTACGAGCAGTACTTC. The encoded protein is CASSKAGGYEQYF. Complete variable domain (other parts from reference TRBV5-5 and TRBJ2-7): DAGVTQSPTHLIKTRGQQVTLRCSPISGHKSVSWYQQVLGQGPQFIFQYYEKEERGRGNFPDRFSARQFPNYSSELNVNALLLGDSALYLCASSKAGGYEQYFGPGTRLTVT.

V usage is TRBV18 and J usage is TRBJ1-1, with D possibly being TRBD1 (6 bases). CDR1 is KGHSH and CDR2 is LQKENI in the germline V gene. The V and J ends lost 4 bases and 3 bases respectively, with 9 bases between them. The CDR3 has 13 amino acids. CDR3 residues: CASSQGVDTEAFF. DNA for the CDR3: TGTGCCAGCTCACAGGGGGTAGACACTGAAGCTTTCTTT.

The rearrangement uses TRBV5-1 and TRBJ1-4; 7 positions match TRBD1. The length of the CDR3 is 14 residues. V was pared by 6 bases and J by 7 bases, with 9 bases of the junction left unmatched. The germline gives CDR1 SGHRS, CDR2 YFSETQ. The CDR3 DNA reads as TGCGCCAGCACCGAGGGGACAGCTACTGAAAAACTGTTTTTT. Translating it yields CASTEGTATEKLFF.

The chain is built from TRBV27 and TRBJ2-1; 7 positions match TRBD2. J lost 13 bases, V lost 7 bases, and 10 bases had no gene match. The CDR3 length is 12 residues. Germline CDR1 is MNHEY and CDR2 is SMNVEV (reference sequence). The CDR3 loop is CASTTLPGGQFF. The CDR3 DNA follows: TGTGCCAGCACCACCTTACCGGGGGGTCAGTTCTTC.

The V and J genes are TRBV28 and TRBJ2-6; 8 bases agree with TRBD2. The V segment lost 6 bases and the J segment 2 bases; nucleotides outside the gene matches: 3. The CDR3 runs 15 residues. Germline V gene lookup returns CDR1 MDHEN and CDR2 SYDVKM. In DNA form, the CDR3 reads TGTGCCAGCAGCGTGACTAGCGCTGGGGCCAACGTCCTGACTTTC. Its protein is CASSVTSAGANVLTF.

This clone showed up just once. The chain employs TRBV11-2 and TRBJ2-3, with D tentatively TRBD2 (6 bases). The CDR3 is 15 amino acids. V dropped 2 bases and J dropped 3 bases, with 12 bases sitting between them. Germline CDR1 SGHAT, CDR2 FQNNGV. CDR3 nucleotide sequence: TGTGCCAGCAGCTTAAACTTGGCGGGGACAGATACGCAGTATTTT. Its protein is CASSLNLAGTDTQYF.

V usage is TRBV28 and J usage is TRBJ1-5; unclear D gene. Germline V gives CDR1 MDHEN, CDR2 SYDVKM. The V and J ends lost 5 bases and 1 base respectively, with 12 bases between them. The CDR3 extends over 15 amino acids. In DNA, the CDR3 is TGTGCCAGCAGTCCGCTCAGGCTCAGCAATCAGCCCCAGCATTTT. Its translation is CASSPLRLSNQPQHF.